These 32 T cell receptor beta chains originate from one sample sequenced in a study of blood T cell repertoires in COVID-19. Sequencing was performed with immunoSEQ multiplex PCR; in TCRdb, only in-frame clones are kept and a portion is missing. Of under 150,000 clones in the sample, about 79% were seen once. Sequences were obtained from peripheral blood. The receptors stem from a woman of 80 years or more with active or convalescent COVID-19.

CDR3 residues: CASSRGAGGYTF. CDR3 DNA sequence: TGTGCCAGCAGTCGGGGGGCGGGTGGCTACACCTTC. V usage is TRBV25-1 and J usage is TRBJ1-2; weak D call: TRBD1 (6 bases). Trimming stripped 5 bases from V and 7 bases from J, with 11 bases between. Germline V gene lookup returns CDR1 MGHDK and CDR2 SYGVNS. The CDR3 is 12 residues long.

This rearrangement joins TRBV2 to TRBJ1-1, with 7 nucleotides matching TRBD1. This CDR3 is built from 14 residues. Trimming removed 6 bases from V and 2 bases from J; junction bases left unmatched: 6. Germline CDR1 SNHLY, CDR2 FYNNEI. In DNA form, the CDR3 reads TGTGCCAGCAGGGAGGACAGGACCAACACTGAAGCTTTCTTT. Its protein is CASREDRTNTEAFF.

The J gene is TRBJ1-1, the V gene TRBV11-2; D is possibly TRBD1 (6 bases). This CDR3 region has 15 residues. V lost 3 bases, J lost 5 bases, and 16 bases lay in between. Germline V gene data show CDR1 as SGHAT and CDR2 as FQNNGV. CDR3 sequence (DNA): TGTGCCAGCAGCTTGCAGGGGCTCGAGAGGACTGAAGCTTTCTTT. Translating gives CASSLQGLERTEAFF.

V usage is TRBV28 and J usage is TRBJ1-4; D unclear. Trimming cost V 6 bases and J 0 bases, with 17 bases left between them. Germline CDR1 MDHEN, CDR2 SYDVKM. This CDR3 has 17 residues. CDR3 residues: CASRSAIARATNEKLFF. In DNA form, the CDR3 reads TGTGCCAGCAGATCAGCGATAGCCCGTGCAACTAATGAAAAACTGTTTTTT.

This clone was seen only a few times. CDR3 region: CASSQSATSNQPQHF. In DNA, the CDR3 is TGTGCCAGCAGCCAGTCCGCTACTTCAAATCAGCCCCAGCATTTT. J is TRBJ1-5 and V is TRBV3-1 (or the pseudogene TRBV3-2); D remains ambiguous. There are 15 residues in the CDR3. Germline V lookup: CDR1 LGHDT, CDR2 YNNKEL (reference sequence). With 3 bases removed from V and 4 bases from J, the gap between germline ends came to 13 bases.

This chain uses TRBV5-6 with TRBJ2-2, with 8 bases aligning to TRBD1. CDR3 length: 15 amino acids. Unmatched junction bases numbered 7, after V lost 1 base and J lost 8 bases. Germline assignment: CDR1 SGHDT and CDR2 YYEEEE. The CDR3 region has the DNA TGTGCCAGCAGCTTGCCAGGACAGGGAAGGGGGGAGCTGTTTTTT. It yields the protein CASSLPGQGRGELFF.

This clone showed up just a few times. V is TRBV7-2 and J is TRBJ2-6; the D gene is possibly TRBD2 (6 bases). Germline CDR1 SGHTA, CDR2 FQGNSA. V shed 2 bases and J shed 0 bases, with 11 bases lying between them. The CDR3 spans 17 residues. CDR3 nucleotides: TGTGCCAGCAGCTTACGTAGCGGACCCTCTGGGGCCAACGTCCTGACTTTC. This translates into CASSLRSGPSGANVLTF. The whole variable domain, remainder taken from reference TRBV7-2 and TRBJ2-6, is GAGVSQSPSNKVTEKGKDVELRCDPISGHTALYWYRQSLGQGLEFLIYFQGNSAPDKSGLPSDRFSAERTGGSVSTLTIQRTQQEDSAVYLCASSLRSGPSGANVLTFGAGSRLTVL.

The chain carries TRBV5-1 and TRBJ2-3; no clear D gene. The ends were cut back, 3 bases at V and 2 bases at J, with 4 bases in the middle. The CDR3 runs 12 residues. The germline gives CDR1 SGHRS, CDR2 YFSETQ. CDR3 amino acids: CASSSITDTQYF. The CDR3 nucleotides are TGCGCCAGCAGCTCCATCACAGATACGCAGTATTTT.

The chain joins TRBV7-2 to TRBJ2-5; D may be TRBD1 (7 bases). CDR1 is SGHTA, CDR2 FQGNSA, per germline. The CDR3 contains 16 residues. Trimming cost V 5 bases and J 5 bases, with 21 bases left between them. The CDR3 loop is CASSPMQGGTFETQYF. The CDR3 DNA is TGTGCCAGCAGCCCCATGCAGGGGGGCACGTTTGAGACCCAGTACTTC.

The chain couples TRBV6-2 or TRBV6-3 to TRBJ1-3; tentatively, D is TRBD1 (6 bases). There are 14 residues in the CDR3. Trimming removed 4 bases from V and 9 bases from J, with 16 bases in between. Looked up from germline, CDR1 is MNHEY and CDR2 is SVGEGT. CDR3 sequence: CASSSTLQGPTIYF. The CDR3 nucleotides are TGTGCCAGCAGTTCAACTTTACAGGGACCCACCATATATTTT.

This clone has a single count. As DNA, the CDR3 is TGTGCCAGCAGCCAATCATCTCGGTCGGGCTACACCTTC. It specifies CASSQSSRSGYTF. This chain uses TRBV4-2 with TRBJ1-2; D unresolved. Trimming removed 2 bases at V and 8 bases at J, with 12 bases between. The CDR3 totals 13 residues. Per the germline V gene, CDR1 is LGHNA and CDR2 is YNFKEQ.

J is TRBJ1-1 and V is TRBV5-6; unclear D gene. The germline gives CDR1 SGHDT, CDR2 YYEEEE. V shed 1 base and J shed 1 base, with 11 bases lying between them. This CDR3 has 15 residues. The CDR3 region is CASSLLVHPNTEAFF. CDR3 sequence (DNA): TGTGCCAGCAGCTTGTTGGTACACCCGAACACTGAAGCTTTCTTT.

This chain connects TRBV9 to TRBJ1-1; 9 nucleotides match TRBD1. From germline, CDR1 is SGDLS and CDR2 YYNGEE. This CDR3 has 15 residues. V was clipped by 4 bases and J by 1 base; unmatched bases: 5. Here the CDR3 DNA reads TGTGCCAGCAGCCCCAGACAGGGGGGGAACACTGAAGCTTTCTTT. Encoded protein: CASSPRQGGNTEAFF.

The J gene is TRBJ1-2, the V gene TRBV29-1, with D perhaps TRBD1 (5 bases). Trimming stripped 6 bases from V and 2 bases from J, with 16 bases between. CDR1 and CDR2 (germline): SQVTM, ANQGSEA. The CDR3 totals 14 residues. In DNA form, the CDR3 reads TGCAGCGTAAATGGGCAGGGAAAAAACTATGGCTACACCTTC. Translation: CSVNGQGKNYGYTF.

This clone has more than one count but fewer than ten. J is TRBJ2-7 and V is TRBV9, with a possible D match to TRBD1 (7 bases). The germline V gene encodes CDR1 SGDLS and CDR2 YYNGEE. This CDR3 comprises 17 residues. V lost 4 bases to trimming and J lost 0 bases, with 20 bases between them. The CDR3 nucleotides are TGTGCCAGCAGCCCCCAGTTAGGAGGGGGCTTCTCCTACGAGCAGTACTTC. It specifies CASSPQLGGGFSYEQYF.

The rearrangement uses TRBV19 and TRBJ1-3, with a tentative D call TRBD1 (5 bases). The CDR3 extends over 14 amino acids. Germline CDR1 and CDR2: LNHDA and SQIVND (reference sequence). Trimming stripped 5 bases from V and 9 bases from J, with 17 bases between. CDR3 in amino acids: CASSREPGSGTIYF. CDR3 DNA: TGTGCCAGTAGTCGTGAACCAGGGTCCGGCACCATATATTTT. The complete variable domain, with remaining parts taken from reference TRBV19 and TRBJ1-3, reads DGGITQSPKYLFRKEGQNVTLSCEQNLNHDAMYWYRQDPGQGLRLIYYSQIVNDFQKGDIAEGYSVSREKKESFPLTVTSAQKNPTAFYLCASSREPGSGTIYFGEGSWLTVV.

The chain is built from TRBV5-1 and TRBJ2-5; 10 nucleotides align to TRBD2. Trimming took 1 base from V and 5 from J; bases not matched to a gene: 5. In germline, CDR1 is SGHRS, CDR2 YFSETQ. This CDR3 has 15 amino acids. CDR3 bases: TGCGCCAGCAGCTTGATAGCGGGGGGCGGGGAGACCCAGTACTTC. Translating gives CASSLIAGGGETQYF.

The J gene is TRBJ1-5, the V gene TRBV19, with 9 bases aligning to TRBD1. CDR3 length: 14 residues. V dropped 6 bases and J dropped 4; count of bases not matched to a gene: 4. Germline values: CDR1 LNHDA, CDR2 SQIVND (reference sequence). The CDR3 reads CASRADRGNQPQHF. DNA of the CDR3: TGTGCCAGTAGAGCAGACAGGGGGAATCAGCCCCAGCATTTT.

The genes are TRBV4-2 and TRBJ1-2; TRBD1 agrees at 8 bases. The length of the CDR3 is 17 residues. Trimming at V came to 0 bases and at J to 4 bases, leaving 10 bases not matched to a gene. Looked up from germline, CDR1 is LGHNA and CDR2 is YNFKEQ. CDR3: CASSQDGLAGGFYGYTF. The CDR3 region has the DNA TGTGCCAGCAGCCAAGATGGCTTGGCAGGGGGCTTCTATGGCTACACCTTC.

This chain uses TRBV19 with TRBJ2-7, with 7 nucleotides matching TRBD2. Looked up from germline, CDR1 is LNHDA and CDR2 is SQIVND (reference sequence). The V segment lost 4 bases and the J segment 1 base; nucleotides outside the gene matches: 7. This CDR3 comprises 15 residues. CDR3 nucleotide sequence: TGTGCCAGTAGTACCGGGTCTAGCGGATCCTACGAGCAGTACTTC. Translating gives CASSTGSSGSYEQYF.

The table lists this clone with a count of one. The chain has TRBV7-2 and TRBJ1-5; D gene unclear. This CDR3 comprises 13 residues. Looked up from germline, CDR1 is SGHTA and CDR2 is FQGNSA. Trimming took off 2 bases at V and 5 bases at J, with 7 bases between the two ends. CDR3 sequence reads: CASSLSMYQPQHF. The CDR3 nucleotides read TGTGCCAGCAGCTTAAGCATGTATCAGCCCCAGCATTTT.

V gene TRBV27 combines with J gene TRBJ2-2; the D gene is possibly TRBD1 (5 bases). CDR1 and CDR2 (germline): MNHEY, SMNVEV (reference sequence). V dropped 1 base and J dropped 8 bases, with 11 bases sitting between them. CDR3 size: 14 residues. CDR3 amino acids: CASSLWQGTGELFF. The CDR3 nucleotides read TGTGCCAGCAGTTTATGGCAGGGAACAGGGGAGCTGTTTTTT.

The J gene is TRBJ1-5, the V gene TRBV2; TRBD1 is a possible D gene (6 bases). The ends were cut back, 3 bases at V and 1 base at J, with 13 bases in the middle. This CDR3 is 16 amino acids long. Germline values: CDR1 SNHLY, CDR2 FYNNEI. Written as DNA, the CDR3 is TGTGCCAGCAGTGACCACAGGGTTTTGAGCAATCAGCCCCAGCATTTT. Translation: CASSDHRVLSNQPQHF.

A few counts support this clone. V gene TRBV2 combines with J gene TRBJ1-1, with TRBD1 matching over 7 bases. CDR1 and CDR2 from the germline V gene are SNHLY and FYNNEI. The CDR3 runs 14 residues. The J segment lost 3 bases and the V segment lost 8 bases, leaving 9 bases of the junction unmatched. CDR3: CASQAQGIDTEAFF. The CDR3 nucleotides read TGTGCCAGCCAAGCACAGGGGATAGACACTGAAGCTTTCTTT.

The V gene is TRBV4-1, the J gene TRBJ1-2; possibly TRBD1 for D (5 bases). With 1 base removed from V and 7 bases from J, the gap between germline ends came to 10 bases. Germline V gene sequence: CDR1 MGHRA, CDR2 YSYEKL. The CDR3 is made up of 13 amino acids. In DNA, the CDR3 is TGCGCCAGCAGCCAAGTCGCAGGGCCTGGCTACACCTTC. This gives the protein CASSQVAGPGYTF.

Points on this clone: A much larger clone lies a single base off, so this may be a read error. The gene calls are TRBV12-3 or TRBV12-4 and TRBJ1-5; D is uncertain. Trimming took off 6 bases at V and 1 base at J, with 7 bases between the two ends. This CDR3 has 13 residues. The CDR3 nucleotides read TGTGCCAGCAGACTCGGGAGCAATCAGCCCCAGCATTTT. This sequence encodes CASRLGSNQPQHF.

To note about this clone: The conserved closing phenylalanine or tryptophan is absent in this CDR3, likely reflecting a read error. The limits of the CDR3 on the DNA are not certain, so only TCRdb's listed CDR3 is given. The CDR3 spells CASSFSPTRWTY. The chain carries TRBV7-9 and TRBJ2-3; the table gives TRBD2 as D, unverified against the DNA. The CDR3 numbers 12 amino acids, ends counted. Germline loops: CDR1 SEHNR, CDR2 FQNEAQ (reference sequence).

This clone came up a few times. The chain carries TRBV12-3 or TRBV12-4 and TRBJ2-5; 8 nucleotides line up with TRBD2. The CDR3 spans 13 residues. With V trimmed by 4 bases and J by 3 bases, 1 base remained unmatched. The CDR3: CASSSLAEETQYF. DNA for the CDR3: TGTGCCAGCAGTTCACTAGCGGAAGAGACCCAGTACTTC.

This chain links TRBV5-1 with TRBJ2-3, with TRBD1 matching 9 bases. This CDR3 is 16 amino acids long. Trimming cost V 4 bases and J 0 bases; bases outside gene matches: 6. The germline CDR1 and CDR2 sequences are SGHRS and YFSETQ. The DNA of the CDR3 is TGCGCCAGCAGCGTGCGACAGGGGGGGAGCACAGATACGCAGTATTTT. Amino acids: CASSVRQGGSTDTQYF.

The rearrangement uses TRBV11-2 and TRBJ2-3; a weak D match, TRBD1 (6 bases). Germline loops: CDR1 SGHAT, CDR2 FQNNGV. The CDR3 extends over 15 amino acids. Trimming shortened V by 2 bases and J by 2 bases, and 11 bases separated the two germline ends. The CDR3 loop is CASSLRGMLTDTQYF. In DNA form, the CDR3 reads TGTGCCAGCAGCTTAAGGGGGATGCTCACAGATACGCAGTATTTT.

This sequence joins TRBV18 and TRBJ1-2; D unclear. This CDR3 is built from 13 residues. Germline lookup yields CDR1 KGHSH and CDR2 LQKENI. V lost 3 bases and J 4 bases, leaving 9 bases between the germline ends. CDR3 region: CASSPNKFYGYTF. The CDR3 nucleotides are TGTGCCAGCTCACCCAACAAATTCTATGGCTACACCTTC. Full variable domain (missing parts from reference TRBV18 and TRBJ1-2): NAGVMQNPRHLVRRRGQEARLRCSPMKGHSHVYWYRQLPEEGLKFMVYLQKENIIDESGMPKERFSAEFPKEGPSILRIQQVVRGDSAAYFCASSPNKFYGYTFGSGTRLTVV.

In its sample, this clone was seen a few times. The rearrangement uses TRBV3-1 (or the pseudogene TRBV3-2) and TRBJ1-6; 7 bases line up with TRBD1. This CDR3 spans 18 amino acids. After removal of 0 bases from V and 0 bases from J, the junction contained 5 bases not matched to a gene. Germline loops: CDR1 LGHDT, CDR2 YNNKEL (reference sequence). CDR3 amino acids: CASSQDLQGSSYNSPLHF. Written as DNA, the CDR3 is TGTGCCAGCAGCCAAGATTTACAGGGGAGCTCCTATAATTCACCCCTCCACTTT.